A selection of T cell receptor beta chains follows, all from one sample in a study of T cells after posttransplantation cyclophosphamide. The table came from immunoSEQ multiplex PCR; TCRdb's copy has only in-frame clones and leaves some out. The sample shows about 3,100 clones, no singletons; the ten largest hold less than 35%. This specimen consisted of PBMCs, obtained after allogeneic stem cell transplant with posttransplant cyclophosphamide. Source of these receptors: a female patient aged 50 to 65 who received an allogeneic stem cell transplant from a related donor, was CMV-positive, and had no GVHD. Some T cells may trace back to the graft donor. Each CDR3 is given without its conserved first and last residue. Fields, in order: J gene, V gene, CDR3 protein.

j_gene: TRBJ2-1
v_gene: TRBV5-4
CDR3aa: ASSQTSGSYNEQF

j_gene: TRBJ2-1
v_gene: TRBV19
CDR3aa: ASSTPRGRGDDEQF

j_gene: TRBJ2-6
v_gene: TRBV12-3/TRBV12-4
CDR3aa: ASSSQEFGSGANVLT

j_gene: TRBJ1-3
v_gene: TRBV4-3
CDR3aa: ASSQDQGNGNTIY

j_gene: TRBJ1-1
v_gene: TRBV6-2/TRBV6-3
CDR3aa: ASSFLRQAEAF

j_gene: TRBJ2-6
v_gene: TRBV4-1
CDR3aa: ASSQIGLAGVAGANVLT

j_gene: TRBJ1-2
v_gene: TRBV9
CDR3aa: ASSVMTGPSNYGYT

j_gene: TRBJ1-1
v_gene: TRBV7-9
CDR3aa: ASSLETGTGDLNTEAF

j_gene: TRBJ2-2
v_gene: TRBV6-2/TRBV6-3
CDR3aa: ASSYSRRTGELF

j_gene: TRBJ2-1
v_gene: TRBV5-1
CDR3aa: ASSPSGQGYEQF

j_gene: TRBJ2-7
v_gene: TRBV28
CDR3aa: ASRARDFSYEQY

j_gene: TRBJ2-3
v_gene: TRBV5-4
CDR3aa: ASSLKLAGSTQY

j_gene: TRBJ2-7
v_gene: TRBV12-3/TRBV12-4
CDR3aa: ASSLATGSEQY

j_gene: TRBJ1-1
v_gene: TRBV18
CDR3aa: ASGDRGTHTEAF

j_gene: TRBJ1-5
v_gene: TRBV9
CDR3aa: ASSPSSGQNNQPQH

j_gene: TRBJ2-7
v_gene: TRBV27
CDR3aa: ASSPQVLGRRYEQY

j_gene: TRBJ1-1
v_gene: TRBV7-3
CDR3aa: ASSLDRVNTEAF

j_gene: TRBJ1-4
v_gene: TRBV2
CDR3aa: ASTGYNEKLF

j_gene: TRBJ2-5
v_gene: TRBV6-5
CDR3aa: ASSSGGPETQY

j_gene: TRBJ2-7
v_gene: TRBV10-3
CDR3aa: ASGDRAYEQY

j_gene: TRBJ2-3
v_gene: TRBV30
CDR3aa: AWSKRTDTQY

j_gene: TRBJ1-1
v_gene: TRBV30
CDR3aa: AWSRGGGTEAF

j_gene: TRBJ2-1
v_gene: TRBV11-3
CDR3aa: ASSLGLAGVEEQF

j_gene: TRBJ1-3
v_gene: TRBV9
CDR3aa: ASSVQGLSGNTIY

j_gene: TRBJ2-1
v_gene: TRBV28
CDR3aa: ASSYLAGEWGNEQF

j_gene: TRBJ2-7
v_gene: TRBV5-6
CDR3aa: ASSSTTSGRSEQY

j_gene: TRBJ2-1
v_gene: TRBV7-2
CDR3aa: ASSRTSGTSSYNEQF

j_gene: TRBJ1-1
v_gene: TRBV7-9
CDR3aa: ASSLQGYNTEAF

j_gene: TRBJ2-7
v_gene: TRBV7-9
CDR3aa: ASSPRGLALEQY

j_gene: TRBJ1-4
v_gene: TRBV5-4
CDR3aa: ASSFRTGNNEKLF

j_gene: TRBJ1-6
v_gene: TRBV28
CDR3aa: ASILGGQTNSPLH

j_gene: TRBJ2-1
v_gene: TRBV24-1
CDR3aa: ATSDLSGETVDEQF

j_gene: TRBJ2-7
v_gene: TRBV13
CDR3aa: ASSLGLAGVEQY

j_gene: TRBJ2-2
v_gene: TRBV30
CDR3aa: AWTAGAVGELF

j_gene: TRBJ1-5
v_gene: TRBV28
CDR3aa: ASTYGVEINQPQH

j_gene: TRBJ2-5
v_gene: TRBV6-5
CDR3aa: ASTPGRGETQY

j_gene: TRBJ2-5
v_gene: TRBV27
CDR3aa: ASRDRETQY

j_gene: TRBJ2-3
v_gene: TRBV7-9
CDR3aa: ASSLLLSTDTQY

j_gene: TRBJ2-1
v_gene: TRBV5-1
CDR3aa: ASRISGSSYNEQF

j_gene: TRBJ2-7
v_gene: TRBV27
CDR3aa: ASGYGGLAGGEQY

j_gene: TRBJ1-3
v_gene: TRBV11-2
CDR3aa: ASVRNSGNTIY

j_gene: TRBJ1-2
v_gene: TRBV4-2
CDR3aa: ASSQEGSGGYGYT

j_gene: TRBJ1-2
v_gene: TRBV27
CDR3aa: ASSKTGIYGYT

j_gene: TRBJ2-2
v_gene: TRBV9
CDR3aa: ASSPRTGDTGELF

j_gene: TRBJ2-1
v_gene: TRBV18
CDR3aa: ASSPPGTALHNEQF

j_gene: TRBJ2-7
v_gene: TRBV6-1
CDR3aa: ASSEASLLAGAYINEQY

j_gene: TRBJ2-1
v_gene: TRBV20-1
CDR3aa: SAKIAVYEF

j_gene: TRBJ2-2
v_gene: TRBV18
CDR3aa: ASLYVSPNTGELF

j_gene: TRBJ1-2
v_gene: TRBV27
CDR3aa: ASRASGVSNYGYT

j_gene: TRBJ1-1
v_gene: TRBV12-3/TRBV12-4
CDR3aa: ASSPAGRPDSEAF

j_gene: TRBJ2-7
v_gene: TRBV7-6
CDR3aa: ASSLDEGTTYEQY